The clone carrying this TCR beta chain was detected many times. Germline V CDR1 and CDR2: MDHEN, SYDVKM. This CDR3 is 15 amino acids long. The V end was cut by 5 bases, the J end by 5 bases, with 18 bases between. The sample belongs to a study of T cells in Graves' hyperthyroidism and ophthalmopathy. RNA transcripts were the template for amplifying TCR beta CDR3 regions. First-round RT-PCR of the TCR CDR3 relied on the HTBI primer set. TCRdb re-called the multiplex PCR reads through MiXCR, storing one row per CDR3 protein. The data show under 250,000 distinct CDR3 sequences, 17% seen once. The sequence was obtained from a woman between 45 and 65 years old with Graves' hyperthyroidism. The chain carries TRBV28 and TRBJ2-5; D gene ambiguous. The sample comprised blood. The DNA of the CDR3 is TGTGCCAGCAGTCCTGAAAAAATGCACGGGGAGACCCAGTACTTC. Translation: CASSPEKMHGETQYF. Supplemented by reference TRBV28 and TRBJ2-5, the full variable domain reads DVKVTQSSRYLVKRTGEKVFLECVQDMDHENMFWYRQDPGLGLRLIYFSYDVKMKEKGDIPEGYSVSREKKERFSLILESASTNQTSMYLCASSPEKMHGETQYFGPGTRLLVL.